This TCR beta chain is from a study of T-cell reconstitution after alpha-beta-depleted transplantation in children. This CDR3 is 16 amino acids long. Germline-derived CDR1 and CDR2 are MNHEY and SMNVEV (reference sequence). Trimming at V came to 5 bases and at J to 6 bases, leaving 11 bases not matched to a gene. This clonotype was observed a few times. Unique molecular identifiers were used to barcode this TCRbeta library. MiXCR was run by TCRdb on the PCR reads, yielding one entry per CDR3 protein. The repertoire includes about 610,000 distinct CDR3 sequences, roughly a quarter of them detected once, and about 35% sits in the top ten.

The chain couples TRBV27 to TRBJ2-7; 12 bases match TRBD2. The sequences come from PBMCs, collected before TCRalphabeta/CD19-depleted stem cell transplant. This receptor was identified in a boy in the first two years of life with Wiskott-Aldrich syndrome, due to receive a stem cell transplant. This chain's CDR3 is CASSQIRLAGVGEQYF. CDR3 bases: TGTGCCAGCAGTCAAATCCGACTAGCGGGAGTAGGCGAGCAGTACTTC.